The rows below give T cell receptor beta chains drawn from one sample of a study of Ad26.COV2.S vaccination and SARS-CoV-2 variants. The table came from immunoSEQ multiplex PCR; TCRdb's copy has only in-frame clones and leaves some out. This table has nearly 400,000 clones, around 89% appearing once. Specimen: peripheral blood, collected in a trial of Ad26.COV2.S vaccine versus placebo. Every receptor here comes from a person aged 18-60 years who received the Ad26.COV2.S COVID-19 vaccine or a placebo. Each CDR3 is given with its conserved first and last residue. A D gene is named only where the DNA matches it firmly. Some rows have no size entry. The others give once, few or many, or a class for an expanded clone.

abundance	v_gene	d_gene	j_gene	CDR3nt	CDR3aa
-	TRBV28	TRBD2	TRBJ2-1	TGTGCCAGCAGTGCTAGCGGGAGGGTCTATGAGCAGTTCTTC	CASSASGRVYEQFF
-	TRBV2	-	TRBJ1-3	TGTGCCAGCGTAGTTGGGTCTGGAAACACCATATATTTT	CASVVGSGNTIYF
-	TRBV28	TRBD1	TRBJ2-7	TGTGCCAGCAGTTCGGGACAGGGGAATAACTACGAGCAGTACTTC	CASSSGQGNNYEQYF
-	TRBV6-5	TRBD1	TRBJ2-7	TGTGCCAGCAGTTACGGGGACAGGCCCACCTACGAGCAGTACTTC	CASSYGDRPTYEQYF
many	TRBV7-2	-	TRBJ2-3	TGTGCCAGCAGCCACTGGGGCGGGGGCACAGATACGCAGTATTTT	CASSHWGGGTDTQYF
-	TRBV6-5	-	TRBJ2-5	TGTGCCAGCAGCGAGGAAGAGACCCAGTACTTC	CASSEEETQYF
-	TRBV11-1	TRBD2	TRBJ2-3	TGTGCCAGCAGCCTGACTAGCGGCTACACAGATACGCAGTATTTT	CASSLTSGYTDTQYF
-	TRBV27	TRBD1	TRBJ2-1	TGTGCCAGCAGTTGGGGCGGGACAGGCAATGAGCAGTTCTTC	CASSWGGTGNEQFF
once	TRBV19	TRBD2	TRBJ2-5	TGTGCCAGTTCACGGGAGGGAGAGACCCAGTACTTC	CASSREGETQYF
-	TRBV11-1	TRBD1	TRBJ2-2	TGTGCCAGCAGCTTAAGGACAGGGAACACCGGGGAGCTGTTTTTT	CASSLRTGNTGELFF
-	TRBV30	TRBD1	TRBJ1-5	TGTGCCTGGGGGGGGTCGGGACAGAGGAATCAGCCCCAGCATTTT	CAWGGSGQRNQPQHF
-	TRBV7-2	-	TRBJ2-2	TGTGCCAGCAGCTTTATAGCTGAAGCGAACACCGGGGAGCTGTTTTTT	CASSFIAEANTGELFF
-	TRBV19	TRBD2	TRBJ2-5	TGTGCCACCAAGGAGGGCACTAGCGGGAGCGAAGAGACCCAGTACTTC	CATKEGTSGSEETQYF
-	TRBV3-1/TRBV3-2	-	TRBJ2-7	TGTGCCAGCAGCCAAGACGCGGGGCCTAGAAACGAGCAGTACTTC	CASSQDAGPRNEQYF
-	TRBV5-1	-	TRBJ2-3	TGCGCCAGCAGCTCAAACCCGGGGGCTACAGATACGCAGTATTTT	CASSSNPGATDTQYF
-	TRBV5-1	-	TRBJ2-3	TGCGCCAGCACCCCGGTCAGGGCGGATACGCAGTATTTT	CASTPVRADTQYF
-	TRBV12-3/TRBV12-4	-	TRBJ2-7	TGTGCCAGCAGTTTAGGGGTCGAGCAGTACTTC	CASSLGVEQYF
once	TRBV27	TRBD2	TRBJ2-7	TGTGCCAGCAGTTCTGAAGCTAGCGGTTACGAGCAGTACTTC	CASSSEASGYEQYF
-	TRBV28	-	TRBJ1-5	TGTGCCAGCAGTTTATCACAGAGATATAGCAATCAGCCCCAGCATTTT	CASSLSQRYSNQPQHF
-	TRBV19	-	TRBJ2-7	TGTGCCAGTAGCAGATCTGGGGCAGGGCTGACCTACGAGCAGTACTTC	CASSRSGAGLTYEQYF